The 24 T cell receptor beta chains below come from one sample, sequenced in a study of blood T cells in healthy people across ages. Primers used in a second PCR of roughly 6 to 12 cycles were a sample-barcoded 5' primer and a J-beta primer mix. TCRdb reprocessed the 5' RACE reads with MiXCR, giving one entry per CDR3 protein. The sample yields under 1 million distinct CDR3 sequences, more than 40% seen once. Sequenced input: blood. These receptors were obtained from a man in his fifties or sixties in good health.

V is TRBV2 and J is TRBJ1-2; tentative D call: TRBD1 (5 bases). Germline CDR1 is SNHLY and CDR2 is FYNNEI. With 4 bases removed from V and 1 base from J, the gap between germline ends came to 19 bases. This CDR3 comprises 17 residues. As DNA, the CDR3 is TGTGCCAGCAGTGTCGGGGAGGGGTATCCTTATAACTATGGCTACACCTTC. Protein product: CASSVGEGYPYNYGYTF.

Written as DNA, the CDR3 is TGTGCCAGCAGTTACGACGGACAGGGGTTCACTGAAGCTTTCTTT. Translated, it gives CASSYDGQGFTEAFF. The V gene is TRBV6-2 or TRBV6-3, the J gene TRBJ1-1; 9 positions agree with TRBD1. Germline assignment: CDR1 MNHEY and CDR2 SVGEGT. The ends lost 2 bases at V and 4 bases at J; junction bases unmatched: 5. The CDR3 loop spans 15 amino acids.

The chain is built from TRBV13 and TRBJ2-1, with D uncertain. Germline CDR1 and CDR2: PRHDT and FYEKMQ (reference sequence). The CDR3 contains 15 residues. Trimming pared 5 bases from V and 9 bases from J, leaving 20 bases between. CDR3 in DNA: TGTGCCAGCAGCCGAGCTTCGTGGGCCGAAAGTGAGCAGTTCTTC. It specifies CASSRASWAESEQFF. Together with reference TRBV13 and TRBJ2-1, the CDR3 gives the full variable domain: AAGVIQSPRHLIKEKRETATLKCYPIPRHDTVYWYQQGPGQDPQFLISFYEKMQSDKGSIPDRFSAQQFSDYHSELNMSSLELGDSALYFCASSRASWAESEQFFGPGTRLTVL.

This clonotype has more than one count but fewer than ten. This chain links TRBV29-1 with TRBJ1-2; D possibly corresponds to TRBD1 (5 bases). Between the trimmed V and J ends, which lost 7 bases and 1 base, there was a span of 10 bases. This CDR3 is 12 amino acids long. The germline gives CDR1 SQVTM, CDR2 ANQGSEA. CDR3 sequence: CSATQGNYGYTF. The CDR3 DNA reads as TGCAGCGCGACCCAGGGTAACTATGGCTACACCTTC.

This clonotype was seen only a few times. The CDR3 nucleotides are TGTGCCAGCAGCTGGACAGATCGTAGGACCCAGTACTTC. Amino acids: CASSWTDRRTQYF. This chain connects TRBV5-6 to TRBJ2-5; TRBD1 is a possible D gene (6 bases). With 3 bases removed from V and 7 bases from J, the gap between germline ends came to 13 bases. This CDR3 contains 13 residues. Germline-derived CDR1 and CDR2 are SGHDT and YYEEEE.

This clonotype was counted a few times. The rearrangement joins TRBV6-6 to TRBJ2-1; 12 bases line up with TRBD2. The CDR3 contains 15 residues. The V segment lost 5 bases and the J segment 8 bases; nucleotides outside the gene matches: 7. CDR1 and CDR2 from the germline V gene are MNHNY and SVGAGI (reference sequence). The DNA for the CDR3 is TGTGCCAGCAGTGGGCGACTAGCGGGGGTTTATGAGCAGTTCTTC. The encoded protein is CASSGRLAGVYEQFF.

This chain links TRBV7-2 with TRBJ1-2, with D unresolved. Germline assignment: CDR1 SGHTA and CDR2 FQGNSA. The CDR3 is 13 amino acids. V was pared by 5 bases and J by 3 bases, with 10 bases between. CDR3 loop: CASSPTRDYGYTF. CDR3 DNA: TGTGCCAGCAGCCCAACAAGGGACTATGGCTACACCTTC.

This clonotype has just a few counts. V gene TRBV27 combines with J gene TRBJ1-6; D remains unclear. Trimming took off 6 bases at V and 6 bases at J, with 12 bases between the two ends. The CDR3 extends over 14 amino acids. Germline V gene data show CDR1 as MNHEY and CDR2 as SMNVEV (reference sequence). The CDR3 sequence: CASRRQSPNSPLHF. The CDR3 region has the DNA TGTGCCAGCAGACGACAAAGCCCTAATTCACCCCTCCACTTT.

The chain has TRBV20-1 and TRBJ2-1; a possible D gene is TRBD1 (9 bases). The CDR3 contains 17 residues. Germline assignment: CDR1 DFQATT and CDR2 SNEGSKA (reference sequence). V was pared by 2 bases and J by 0 bases, with 17 bases between. CDR3 loop: CSARTGGAGGSYNEQFF. DNA of the CDR3: TGCAGTGCTAGAACAGGGGGCGCGGGGGGCTCCTACAATGAGCAGTTCTTC.

This sequence joins TRBV11-3 and TRBJ2-7; D possibly corresponds to TRBD1 (5 bases). The germline gives CDR1 SGHNT, CDR2 YENEEA. Trimming took off 2 bases at V and 2 bases at J, with 13 bases between the two ends. The CDR3 loop spans 15 amino acids. CDR3 coding DNA: TGTGCCAGCAGCTTAAGACAGAGAGAGACCTACGAGCAGTACTTC. Translation gives CASSLRQRETYEQYF.

The V call is TRBV3-1, the J call TRBJ2-3, with D perhaps TRBD1 or TRBD2 (5 bases each). The germline CDR1 and CDR2 sequences are LGHDT and YNNKEL (reference sequence). This CDR3 comprises 14 residues. V lost 4 bases, J lost 4 bases, and 12 bases lay in between. CDR3 region: CASSLGRTSDTQYF. The DNA for the CDR3 is TGTGCCAGCAGCCTGGGACGGACTTCAGATACGCAGTATTTT.

Of note for this clonotype: This may stem from a read error, because a much larger clone lies one nucleotide away. The chain combines TRBV4-1 with TRBJ2-5, with a tentative D call TRBD1 (6 bases). Germline V lookup: CDR1 MGHRA, CDR2 YSYEKL. Trimming took 5 bases from V and 5 from J, leaving 18 bases between them. The CDR3 length is 15 residues. The DNA for the CDR3 is TGCGCCAGCAGCGAACGACAGGCGCATAGGGAGACCCAGTACTTC. This gives the protein CASSERQAHRETQYF.

CDR3 sequence: CASSVSPGLPYEQYF. DNA of the CDR3: TGTGCCAGCAGCGTCTCCCCGGGACTCCCCTACGAGCAGTACTTC. The V and J genes are TRBV5-5 and TRBJ2-7, with a tentative D call TRBD2 (6 bases). The CDR3 is 15 residues long. The germline V and J ends were trimmed by 4 bases and 2 bases, with 16 bases remaining between them. Germline CDR1 and CDR2: SGHKS and YYEKEE (reference sequence). The entire variable domain, with the rest obtained from reference TRBV5-5 and TRBJ2-7, is as follows: DAGVTQSPTHLIKTRGQQVTLRCSPISGHKSVSWYQQVLGQGPQFIFQYYEKEERGRGNFPDRFSARQFPNYSSELNVNALLLGDSALYLCASSVSPGLPYEQYFGPGTRLTVT.

The chain employs TRBV6-5 and TRBJ2-7; no clear D gene. The ends were cut back, 6 bases at V and 7 bases at J, with 22 bases in the middle. The CDR3 is 15 amino acids. Germline V lookup: CDR1 MNHEY, CDR2 SVGAGI. The CDR3 DNA reads TGTGCCAGCAGCGCTCTCGGTGGCATGGGGAATGAGCAGTACTTC. It yields the protein CASSALGGMGNEQYF.

In its sample, this clonotype was seen many times. V usage is TRBV29-1 and J usage is TRBJ2-5; a possible D gene is TRBD1 (6 bases). V shed 4 bases and J shed 4 bases, with 13 bases lying between them. This CDR3 has 13 residues. Germline CDR1 is SQVTM and CDR2 is ANQGSEA. In nucleotides, the CDR3 is TGCAGCGTTGTGACAGGTGACGGAGAGACCCAGTACTTC. Translated: CSVVTGDGETQYF.

The sample holds one count of this clonotype. The chain has TRBV20-1 and TRBJ1-6; D not certain. Trimming removed 1 base from V and 6 bases from J, with 7 bases in between. This CDR3 contains 13 residues. Germline-derived CDR1 and CDR2 are DFQATT and SNEGSKA (reference sequence). In DNA form, the CDR3 reads TGCAGTGCTAGAGGCGTATCTAATTCACCCCTCCACTTT. Amino acid sequence: CSARGVSNSPLHF.

The genes are TRBV6-5 and TRBJ1-5; D unclear. The germline V gene has CDR1 MNHEY and CDR2 SVGAGI. V gave up 6 bases and J gave up 3 bases, with 9 bases separating them. This CDR3 is 13 amino acids long. DNA of the CDR3: TGTGCCAGCAGGTCCAGTTTCAATCAGCCCCAGCATTTT. Its translation: CASRSSFNQPQHF.

This rearrangement joins TRBV6-1 to TRBJ2-1; 9 bases map to TRBD2. Germline loops: CDR1 MNHNS, CDR2 SASEGT. J gave up 9 bases and V 5 bases, and 8 bases lay outside the gene matches. CDR3 length: 14 amino acids. CDR3 protein: CASSNQRGVGEQFF. The DNA for the CDR3 is TGTGCCAGCAGTAACCAGCGGGGGGTTGGTGAGCAGTTCTTC.

V and J are TRBV2 and TRBJ2-1, with D uncertain. The V end lost 3 bases, the J end lost 3 bases, and 15 bases lay between the germline ends. CDR1 and CDR2 from the germline V gene are SNHLY and FYNNEI. The CDR3 spans 16 residues. The CDR3 loop is CASSEVQKRVYNEQFF. The CDR3 DNA reads TGTGCCAGCAGTGAGGTACAGAAAAGGGTCTACAATGAGCAGTTCTTC.

V and J are TRBV7-9 and TRBJ1-2, with D possibly being TRBD1 (6 bases). Germline V gene sequence: CDR1 SEHNR, CDR2 FQNEAQ (reference sequence). V was trimmed by 1 base and J by 8 bases, leaving 8 bases between them. This CDR3 spans 12 amino acids. The chain's CDR3 is CASSLEGVGYTF. The CDR3, as DNA: TGTGCCAGCAGCTTAGAGGGGGTCGGCTACACCTTC.

CDR3 amino acids: CASSFSDSLGNSYNEQYF. In DNA form, the CDR3 reads TGTGCCAGCAGCTTTTCGGACAGCTTGGGTAACTCCTACAATGAGCAGTACTTC. V usage is TRBV7-2 and J usage is TRBJ2-1; D is perhaps TRBD1 (6 bases). The J call may be wrong; the DNA end is better matched by TRBJ2-7. There are 18 residues in the CDR3. The germline V gene has CDR1 SGHTA and CDR2 FQGNSA.

The gene calls are TRBV10-3 and TRBJ1-4; D not resolved. Trimming left V 2 bases short and J 6 bases short, with 16 bases between. CDR3 length: 16 amino acids. Germline V gene data show CDR1 as ENHRY and CDR2 as SYGVKD. This CDR3 is CAISEASGFGDEKLFF. The CDR3, as DNA: TGTGCCATCAGTGAGGCTTCGGGGTTCGGGGATGAAAAACTGTTTTTT.

The chain carries TRBV20-1 and TRBJ2-3, with a tentative D call TRBD1 (5 bases). Germline V gene sequence: CDR1 DFQATT, CDR2 SNEGSKA (reference sequence). This CDR3 is built from 14 residues. V lost 6 bases and J 6 bases, leaving 19 bases between the germline ends. CDR3: CSAPFRGKPDTQYF. The CDR3 DNA is TGCAGTGCCCCCTTTAGGGGAAAACCGGATACGCAGTATTTT.

This clonotype was detected only a few times. This rearrangement joins TRBV18 to TRBJ2-3; TRBD1 is a possible D gene (5 bases). CDR1 KGHSH and CDR2 LQKENI come from the germline V gene. This CDR3 is 15 amino acids long. Trimming left V 3 bases short and J 0 bases short, with 10 bases between. The CDR3 region is CASSPIPGSTDTQYF. The CDR3, as DNA: TGTGCCAGCTCACCCATACCAGGGAGCACAGATACGCAGTATTTT.